These 21 T cell receptor beta chains came from one sample sequenced in a study of Ad26.COV2.S vaccination and SARS-CoV-2 variants. Using immunoSEQ multiplex PCR, the repertoire was profiled, and TCRdb retains in-frame clones only, with some absent. The sample lists 300,000 to 400,000 clones; more than 75% were seen once. Treatment indicated: 15 to 20 received Ad26.COV2.S at low or high dose, single or two shots; roughly five received placebo; per-sample allocation not given. Samples were taken on day 63 after the first vaccine or placebo injection. This material consisted of peripheral blood, taken in a trial of Ad26.COV2.S vaccine versus placebo. The source of these receptors is a person aged 18-60 years who received the Ad26.COV2.S COVID-19 vaccine or a placebo.

V and J are TRBV30 and TRBJ1-5, with 7 positions matching TRBD1. The CDR3 has 17 residues. V shed 2 bases, J shed 0 bases, and the junction held 10 bases outside the gene matches. Germline V gene data show CDR1 as GTSNPN and CDR2 as SVGIG (reference sequence). The CDR3 DNA is TGTGCCTGGAGTATCGGGACAGCCTTTCCTAGCAATCAGCCCCAGCATTTT. Amino acids: CAWSIGTAFPSNQPQHF.

The V call is TRBV7-2, the J call TRBJ2-5; D ambiguous. Germline V gene data show CDR1 as SGHTA and CDR2 as FQGNSA. The CDR3 is 15 amino acids. Trimming took 0 bases from V and 0 from J, leaving 8 bases between them. The CDR3 is CASSLALSNQETQYF. The CDR3 DNA reads as TGTGCCAGCAGCTTAGCCCTATCTAACCAAGAGACCCAGTACTTC.

The chain joins TRBV2 to TRBJ1-2, with 8 bases that match TRBD1. Germline-derived CDR1 and CDR2 are SNHLY and FYNNEI. The V and J ends lost 2 bases and 4 bases, in that order; junction bases with no gene match: 3. The CDR3 runs to 14 residues. The CDR3 region has the DNA TGTGCCAGCAGTGAAATTCAGGGGGCCTATGGCTACACCTTC. Protein sequence: CASSEIQGAYGYTF.

The chain employs TRBV4-3 and TRBJ2-2; D is unresolved. Trimming pared 0 bases from V and 3 bases from J, leaving 8 bases between. The CDR3 totals 15 residues. Germline-derived CDR1 and CDR2 are LGHNA and YSLEER. DNA of the CDR3: TGCGCCAGCAGCCAAGAACTCGCGTACACCGGGGAGCTGTTTTTT. Encoded protein: CASSQELAYTGELFF.

This clone was counted a single time. The rearrangement uses TRBV10-3 and TRBJ2-1; perhaps D is TRBD1 or TRBD2 (6 bases each). The CDR3 has 12 amino acids. Germline CDR1 reads ENHRY; CDR2 reads SYGVKD. V was trimmed by 11 bases and J by 5 bases, leaving 13 bases between them. CDR3 loop: CAARRGDNEQFF. CDR3 in DNA: TGTGCCGCTAGGAGGGGGGACAATGAGCAGTTCTTC.

J is TRBJ2-1 and V is TRBV4-3; D gene ambiguous. Trimming removed 3 bases from V and 6 bases from J, with 9 bases in between. This CDR3 has 13 amino acids. Germline CDR1 reads LGHNA; CDR2 reads YSLEER. CDR3 sequence reads: CASSHSGPNEQFF. Here the CDR3 DNA reads TGCGCCAGCAGCCACTCGGGCCCCAATGAGCAGTTCTTC.

V usage is TRBV7-8 and J usage is TRBJ2-1; tentatively, D is TRBD1 (6 bases). The CDR3 spans 13 residues. Germline V gene lookup returns CDR1 SGHVS and CDR2 FQNEAQ. V lost 5 bases and J 6 bases, leaving 11 bases between the germline ends. CDR3 sequence (DNA): TGTGCCAGCAGCCCCGGACAGTTCAATGAGCAGTTCTTC. It codes for CASSPGQFNEQFF.

The chain combines TRBV5-1 with TRBJ1-2; possible D gene TRBD1, 5 bases. The CDR3 extends over 15 amino acids. V was cut by 2 bases and J by 0 bases, with 11 bases left in between. CDR1 is SGHRS and CDR2 is YFSETQ in the germline V gene. CDR3 DNA: TGCGCCAGCAGCTTTGAGGCAGGGTCTAACTATGGCTACACCTTC. It is translated as CASSFEAGSNYGYTF.

The CDR3 here is CASSKFDSNQPQHF. As DNA, the CDR3 is TGTGCCAGCAGCAAGTTTGATAGCAATCAGCCCCAGCATTTT. The gene calls are TRBV21-1 and TRBJ1-5. TRBV21-1 is a listed pseudogene. The CDR3 is 14 amino acids.

The gene calls are TRBV6-4 and TRBJ2-3; 10 nucleotides match TRBD2. With V trimmed by 5 bases and J by 4 bases, 3 bases remained unmatched. CDR3 length: 14 amino acids. The germline gives CDR1 MRHNA, CDR2 SNTAGT. This CDR3 reads CASSPGLAADTQYF. The CDR3 DNA reads as TGTGCCAGCAGTCCTGGACTAGCGGCAGATACGCAGTATTTT.

V usage is TRBV12-3 or TRBV12-4 and J usage is TRBJ1-6; TRBD1 is a possible D gene (5 bases). The CDR3 is 12 amino acids. V lost 3 bases and J lost 19, with 16 bases in between. The CDR3 protein is CASSLGTRGCHF. The CDR3 region has the DNA TGTGCCAGCAGTTTGGGGACCCGCGGTTGTCACTTT.

This clone came up once. The gene calls are TRBV18 and TRBJ1-5; D gene uncertain. The V and J ends lost 3 bases and 0 bases respectively, with 9 bases between them. The CDR3 contains 15 residues. Germline V CDR1 and CDR2: KGHSH, LQKENI. CDR3 residues: CASSPRRDSNQPQHF. The DNA for the CDR3 is TGTGCCAGCTCACCCCGAAGGGATAGCAATCAGCCCCAGCATTTT.

This chain connects TRBV15 to TRBJ2-1; TRBD2 might be the D (6 bases). Per germline, CDR1 LNHNV and CDR2 YYDKDF (reference sequence). With 4 bases removed from V and 8 bases from J, the gap between germline ends came to 15 bases. This CDR3 has 14 residues. The CDR3 DNA reads TGTGCCACCAGCATCGGGGGATCCGGATATGAGCAGTTCTTC. It yields the protein CATSIGGSGYEQFF.

This sequence joins TRBV7-2 and TRBJ1-5; 9 nucleotides line up with TRBD1. Germline V gene data show CDR1 as SGHTA and CDR2 as FQGNSA. Trimming at V came to 8 bases and at J to 3 bases, leaving 11 bases not matched to a gene. The CDR3 totals 16 residues. CDR3 nucleotides: TGTGCCAGCCTCTCGGGACAGGGTGGGTCCAATCAGCCCCAGCATTTT. Translating it yields CASLSGQGGSNQPQHF.

The J gene is TRBJ2-3, the V gene TRBV2, with 7 bases fitting TRBD1. The J segment lost 6 bases and the V segment lost 9 bases, leaving 6 bases of the junction unmatched. This CDR3 has 12 residues. The germline CDR1 and CDR2 sequences are SNHLY and FYNNEI. The CDR3, as DNA: TGTGCCAGTGACAGGGCACAGGATACGCAGTATTTT. Translation gives CASDRAQDTQYF.

This clone is a singleton in its sample. The chain employs TRBV7-3 and TRBJ2-1; D might be TRBD1 or TRBD2, each matching 5 bases. V lost 2 bases and J 0 bases, leaving 11 bases between the germline ends. Germline assignment: CDR1 SGHTA and CDR2 FQGTGA. CDR3 length: 16 amino acids. This CDR3 is CASSLSLGGSYNEQFF. The CDR3 DNA sequence: TGTGCCAGCAGCTTATCTCTTGGGGGCTCCTACAATGAGCAGTTCTTC.

The rearrangement links TRBV29-1 to TRBJ1-2; D not resolved. V was clipped by 3 bases and J by 8 bases, with 22 bases between them. CDR1 and CDR2 (germline): SQVTM, ANQGSEA. This CDR3 has 15 amino acids. The CDR3 bases are TGCAGCGTTGATTCTTCGACATCTGCGGGTTTCGGCTACACCTTC. Its protein is CSVDSSTSAGFGYTF.

This rearrangement joins TRBV12-3 or TRBV12-4 to TRBJ1-5; 8 positions match TRBD1. J gave up 7 bases and V 4 bases, and 3 bases lay outside the gene matches. The CDR3 length is 13 residues. CDR3 protein: CASSSDRGQPQHF. The CDR3 DNA is TGTGCCAGCAGTTCTGACAGGGGACAGCCCCAGCATTTT.

This clone was observed a few times. V usage is TRBV10-3 and J usage is TRBJ1-6; D remains ambiguous. Germline V gives CDR1 ENHRY, CDR2 SYGVKD. V lost 3 bases to trimming and J lost 0 bases, with 3 bases between them. CDR3 length: 14 residues. CDR3 DNA sequence: TGTGCCATCAGTGAAGGCTCCTATAATTCACCCCTCCACTTT. This gives the protein CAISEGSYNSPLHF.

The rearrangement links TRBV5-4 to TRBJ1-2; D gene uncertain. The CDR3 has 13 amino acids. V was pared by 2 bases and J by 8 bases, with 13 bases between. Germline assignment: CDR1 SGHNT and CDR2 YYREEE (reference sequence). The DNA for the CDR3 is TGTGCCAGCAGCTTCTCCCTGGCGCCCGGCTACACCTTC. Encoded protein: CASSFSLAPGYTF.

Concerning this clone itself: This sample also contains other DNA sequences that code for the same CDR3. V and J are TRBV9 and TRBJ1-3; D is unclear. The CDR3 runs to 14 residues. The V gene's germline CDR1 is SGDLS and CDR2 YYNGEE. V gave up 0 bases and J gave up 1 base, with 5 bases separating them. The CDR3 DNA reads as TGTGCCAGCAGCGTAGCGGTATCTGGAAACACCATATATTTT. Residues: CASSVAVSGNTIYF.